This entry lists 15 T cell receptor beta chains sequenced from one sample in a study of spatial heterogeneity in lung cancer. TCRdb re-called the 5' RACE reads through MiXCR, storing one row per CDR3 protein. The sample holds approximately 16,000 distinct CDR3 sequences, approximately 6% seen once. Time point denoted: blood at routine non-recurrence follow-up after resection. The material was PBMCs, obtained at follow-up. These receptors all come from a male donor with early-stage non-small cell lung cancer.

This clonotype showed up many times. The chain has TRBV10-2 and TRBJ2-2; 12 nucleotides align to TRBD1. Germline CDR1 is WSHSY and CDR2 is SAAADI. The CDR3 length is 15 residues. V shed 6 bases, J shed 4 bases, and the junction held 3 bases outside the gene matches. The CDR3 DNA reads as TGCGCCAGCAGGGCGGGACAGGGGGCCACCGGGGAGCTGTTTTTT. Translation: CASRAGQGATGELFF.

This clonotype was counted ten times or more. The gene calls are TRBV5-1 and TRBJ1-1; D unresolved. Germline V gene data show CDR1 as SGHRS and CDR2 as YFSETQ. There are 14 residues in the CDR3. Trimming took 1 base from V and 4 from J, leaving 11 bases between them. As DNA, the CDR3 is TGCGCCAGCAGCTTGCTCAGTATGGGCACTGAAGCTTTCTTT. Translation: CASSLLSMGTEAFF. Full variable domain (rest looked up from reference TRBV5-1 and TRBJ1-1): KAGVTQTPRYLIKTRGQQVTLSCSPISGHRSVSWYQQTPGQGLQFLFEYFSETQRNKGNFPGRFSGRQFSNSRSEMNVSTLELGDSALYLCASSLLSMGTEAFFGQGTRLTVV.

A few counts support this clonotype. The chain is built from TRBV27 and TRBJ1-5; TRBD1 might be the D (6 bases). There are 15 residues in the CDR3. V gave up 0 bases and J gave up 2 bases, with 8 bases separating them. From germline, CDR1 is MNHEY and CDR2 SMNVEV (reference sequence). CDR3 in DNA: TGTGCCAGCAGTTTATCAGGGGGGGGCAATCAGCCCCAGCATTTT. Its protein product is CASSLSGGGNQPQHF.

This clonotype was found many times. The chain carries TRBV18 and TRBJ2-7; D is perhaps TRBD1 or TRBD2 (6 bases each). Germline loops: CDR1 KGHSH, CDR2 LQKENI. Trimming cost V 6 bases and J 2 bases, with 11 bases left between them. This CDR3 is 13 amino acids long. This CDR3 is CASSPGGPYEQYF. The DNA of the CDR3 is TGTGCCAGCTCTCCTGGGGGGCCCTACGAGCAGTACTTC.

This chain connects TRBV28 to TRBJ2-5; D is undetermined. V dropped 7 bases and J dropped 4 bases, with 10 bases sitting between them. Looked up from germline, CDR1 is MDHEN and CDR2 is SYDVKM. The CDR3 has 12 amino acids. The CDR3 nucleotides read TGTGCCAGCACCTCGTCGGTAGAGACCCAGTACTTC. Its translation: CASTSSVETQYF. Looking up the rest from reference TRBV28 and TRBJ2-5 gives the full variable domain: DVKVTQSSRYLVKRTGEKVFLECVQDMDHENMFWYRQDPGLGLRLIYFSYDVKMKEKGDIPEGYSVSREKKERFSLILESASTNQTSMYLCASTSSVETQYFGPGTRLLVL.

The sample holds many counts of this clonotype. The CDR3, as DNA: TGCGCCAGCAGCCAACCACTAGCGCGGGGCGAGCAGTACTTC. Its translation is CASSQPLARGEQYF. The V gene is TRBV4-1, the J gene TRBJ2-7; 7 bases agree with TRBD2. The germline V gene encodes CDR1 MGHRA and CDR2 YSYEKL. The V and J ends lost 2 bases and 6 bases, in that order; junction bases with no gene match: 7. The CDR3 extends over 14 amino acids.

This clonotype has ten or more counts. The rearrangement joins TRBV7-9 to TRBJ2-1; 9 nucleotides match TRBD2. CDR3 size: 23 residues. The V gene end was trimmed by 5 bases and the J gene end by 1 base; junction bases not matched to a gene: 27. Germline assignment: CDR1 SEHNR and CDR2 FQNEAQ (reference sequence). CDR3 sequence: CASSQICGRAKIRRLISYNEQFF. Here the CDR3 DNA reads TGTGCCAGCAGCCAGATTTGCGGGAGGGCTAAAATAAGGCGCTTGATTTCCTACAATGAGCAGTTCTTC.

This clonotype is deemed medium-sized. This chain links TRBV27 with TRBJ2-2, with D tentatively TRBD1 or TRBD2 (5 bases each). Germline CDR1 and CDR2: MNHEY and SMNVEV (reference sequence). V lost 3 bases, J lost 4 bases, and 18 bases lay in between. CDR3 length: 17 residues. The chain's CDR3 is CASSFLGSPGLTGELFF. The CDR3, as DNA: TGTGCCAGCAGTTTTCTTGGGTCCCCGGGGCTCACCGGGGAGCTGTTTTTT.

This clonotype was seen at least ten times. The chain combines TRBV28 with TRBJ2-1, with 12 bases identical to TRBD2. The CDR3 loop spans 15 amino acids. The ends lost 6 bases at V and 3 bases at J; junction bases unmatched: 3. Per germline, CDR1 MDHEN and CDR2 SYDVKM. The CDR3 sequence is CASSPTSGSYNEQFF. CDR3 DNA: TGTGCCAGCAGCCCGACTAGCGGGAGCTACAATGAGCAGTTCTTC.

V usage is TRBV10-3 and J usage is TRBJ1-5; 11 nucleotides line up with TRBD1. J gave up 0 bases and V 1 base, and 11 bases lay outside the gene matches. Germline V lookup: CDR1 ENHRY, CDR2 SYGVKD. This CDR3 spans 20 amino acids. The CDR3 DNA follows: TGTGCCATCAGTGAGTTTCTAGGGACAGGGGGTCCGGGTAGCAATCAGCCCCAGCATTTT. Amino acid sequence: CAISEFLGTGGPGSNQPQHF.

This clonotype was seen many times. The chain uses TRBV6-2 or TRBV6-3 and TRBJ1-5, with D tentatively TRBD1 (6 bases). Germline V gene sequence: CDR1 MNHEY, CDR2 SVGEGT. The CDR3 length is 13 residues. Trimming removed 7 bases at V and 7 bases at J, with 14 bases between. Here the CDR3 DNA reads TGTGCCAGCACCACGGGGGCAAACCAGCCCCAGCATTTT. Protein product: CASTTGANQPQHF.

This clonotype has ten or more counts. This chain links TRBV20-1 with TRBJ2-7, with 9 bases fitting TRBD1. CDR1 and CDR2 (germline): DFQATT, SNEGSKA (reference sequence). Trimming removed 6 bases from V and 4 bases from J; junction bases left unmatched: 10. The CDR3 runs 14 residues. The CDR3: CSALTGQGMYEQYF. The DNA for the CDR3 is TGCAGTGCCCTTACCGGACAGGGGATGTACGAGCAGTACTTC.

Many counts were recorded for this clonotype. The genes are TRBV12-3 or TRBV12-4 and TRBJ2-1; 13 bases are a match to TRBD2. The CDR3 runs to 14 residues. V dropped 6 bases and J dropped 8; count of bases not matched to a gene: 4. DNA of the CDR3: TGTGCCAGCAGACTAGCGGGAGGGTCCGATGAGCAGTTCTTC. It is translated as CASRLAGGSDEQFF.

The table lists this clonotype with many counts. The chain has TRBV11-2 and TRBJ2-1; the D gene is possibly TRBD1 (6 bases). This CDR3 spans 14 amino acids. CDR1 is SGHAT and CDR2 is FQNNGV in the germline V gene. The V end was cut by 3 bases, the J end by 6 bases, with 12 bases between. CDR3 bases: TGTGCCAGCAGCTTTGGACAGTTTATCAATGAGCAGTTCTTC. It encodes CASSFGQFINEQFF.

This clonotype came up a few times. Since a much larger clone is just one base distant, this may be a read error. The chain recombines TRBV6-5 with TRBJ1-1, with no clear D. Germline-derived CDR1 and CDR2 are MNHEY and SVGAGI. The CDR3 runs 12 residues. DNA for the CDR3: TGTGTCAGCATAAGCGCCGGGACTGAAGCTTTCTTT. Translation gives CVSISAGTEAFF.